These 29 T cell receptor beta chains were all obtained from the same sample, sequenced in a study of response to subunit inactivated influenza vaccine. From the RT-PCR reads, TCRdb called clonotypes with MiXCR, one entry per CDR3 protein. The sample holds about 540,000 distinct CDR3 sequences, around a quarter seen once. The sample also formed part of further work on T cells expressing NK-cell markers. That investigation notes: The cDNA for TCR beta came from 5'RACE template switching with UMIs.

This material consisted of CD4+ T cells sorted from PBMCs, taken approximately 13 days after vaccination. These receptor sequences come from a man aged 50 to 60 who received an inactivated influenza vaccine.

The V gene is TRBV18, the J gene TRBJ1-5, with 9 nucleotides matching TRBD1. The germline V gene has CDR1 KGHSH and CDR2 LQKENI. The CDR3 runs 15 residues. Trimming cost V 5 bases and J 6 bases; bases outside gene matches: 8. The CDR3 nucleotides are TGTGCCAGCTCAACGAGACAGGGGGTAGGTCAGCCCCAGCATTTT. It is translated as CASSTRQGVGQPQHF. Using reference TRBV18 and TRBJ1-5 for the parts outside the CDR3, the full variable domain is NAGVMQNPRHLVRRRGQEARLRCSPMKGHSHVYWYRQLPEEGLKFMVYLQKENIIDESGMPKERFSAEFPKEGPSILRIQQVVRGDSAAYFCASSTRQGVGQPQHFGDGTRLSIL.

The rearrangement uses TRBV20-1 and TRBJ1-6, with 7 nucleotides matching TRBD1. The CDR3 consists of 15 residues. The germline gives CDR1 DFQATT, CDR2 SNEGSKA (reference sequence). Trimming took 5 bases from V and 7 from J; bases not matched to a gene: 11. CDR3 bases: TGCAGTGCTCGACCCCGACAGGGTTCCAATTCACCCCTCCACTTT. It codes for CSARPRQGSNSPLHF.

CDR3 DNA: TGTGCCAGCAGTTCTCACCGGGACAGCTCCTACAATGAGCAGTTCTTC. It specifies CASSSHRDSSYNEQFF. This chain joins TRBV7-6 and TRBJ2-1; the match to TRBD1 covers 7 bases. The V gene's germline CDR1 is SGHVS and CDR2 FNYEAQ. The V segment lost 6 bases and the J segment 0 bases; nucleotides outside the gene matches: 8. The CDR3 has 16 residues.

This clonotype appeared a single time. J is TRBJ2-1 and V is TRBV28; 9 nucleotides agree with TRBD1. CDR3 size: 15 residues. Germline V gene lookup returns CDR1 MDHEN and CDR2 SYDVKM. With 4 bases clipped from V and 7 bases from J, the junction kept 8 bases outside the gene matches. CDR3 sequence: CASSSGQGDRNEQFF. CDR3 nucleotides: TGTGCCAGCAGTTCGGGACAGGGAGACCGGAATGAGCAGTTCTTC. Combining the CDR3 with reference TRBV28 and TRBJ2-1 gives the whole variable domain DVKVTQSSRYLVKRTGEKVFLECVQDMDHENMFWYRQDPGLGLRLIYFSYDVKMKEKGDIPEGYSVSREKKERFSLILESASTNQTSMYLCASSSGQGDRNEQFFGPGTRLTVL.

The chain uses TRBV5-4 and TRBJ2-1; D might be TRBD2 (5 bases). Between the trimmed V and J ends, which lost 3 bases and 0 bases, there was a span of 13 bases. In germline, CDR1 is SGHNT, CDR2 YYREEE (reference sequence). The CDR3 has 16 amino acids. The CDR3 bases are TGTGCCAGCAGCTACGAGCGGTTAAGCTCCTACAATGAGCAGTTCTTC. It yields the protein CASSYERLSSYNEQFF.

This clonotype was seen many times. The V gene is TRBV12-3 or TRBV12-4, the J gene TRBJ2-2; 11 nucleotides align to TRBD1. This CDR3 is built from 15 residues. J lost 5 bases, V lost 4 bases, and 3 bases had no gene match. The CDR3: CASSWDRGGTGELFF. The CDR3, as DNA: TGTGCCAGCAGTTGGGACAGGGGGGGAACCGGGGAGCTGTTTTTT.

V gene TRBV6-1 combines with J gene TRBJ2-1, with 14 nucleotides matching TRBD2. J gave up 5 bases and V 6 bases, and 9 bases lay outside the gene matches. CDR3 length: 17 amino acids. Germline V gene data show CDR1 as MNHNS and CDR2 as SASEGT. The CDR3 here is CASRITGLAGGNNEQFF. The DNA of the CDR3 is TGTGCCAGCAGGATAACCGGACTAGCGGGGGGAAACAATGAGCAGTTCTTC.

This clonotype was detected a few times. One end of the junction fails to match germline, which may point to a read error. The chain employs TRBV12-3 or TRBV12-4 and TRBJ1-3; no definite D call. CDR3 length equals 15 residues. The CDR3 reads CASSLRTHSGNTLYF. In DNA form, the CDR3 reads TGTGCCAGCAGTTTAAGGACTCACTCTGGAAACACCCTATATTTT.

This clonotype was counted between two and nine times. The rearrangement joins TRBV29-1 to TRBJ2-3, with 13 bases that match TRBD2. The J segment lost 2 bases and the V segment lost 3 bases, leaving 2 bases of the junction unmatched. Germline assignment: CDR1 SQVTM and CDR2 ANQGSEA. This CDR3 region has 15 residues. The CDR3 DNA sequence: TGCAGCGTTGATACTAGCGGGAGGGCCACAGATACGCAGTATTTT. Translating gives CSVDTSGRATDTQYF.

The V and J genes are TRBV20-1 and TRBJ2-1; 14 bases fit TRBD2. This CDR3 contains 16 residues. V gave up 4 bases and J gave up 0 bases; unmatched junction bases: 2. CDR1 is DFQATT and CDR2 is SNEGSKA in the germline V gene (reference sequence). The CDR3 coding sequence is TGCAGTGCTACGGGACTAGCGGGAGACTCCTACAATGAGCAGTTCTTC. Its translation: CSATGLAGDSYNEQFF.

This clonotype was observed once. The chain recombines TRBV20-1 with TRBJ1-4; perhaps TRBD1 as D (6 bases). This CDR3 spans 13 amino acids. In germline, CDR1 is DFQATT, CDR2 SNEGSKA (reference sequence). Trimming cost V 3 bases and J 8 bases, with 13 bases left between them. This CDR3 reads CSASWDKGEKLFF. CDR3 coding DNA: TGCAGTGCTAGTTGGGACAAGGGGGAAAAACTGTTTTTT.

This clonotype was found a few times. J is TRBJ2-2 and V is TRBV4-3, with a weak D call TRBD1 (6 bases). The germline V and J ends were trimmed by 7 bases and 6 bases, with 18 bases remaining between them. Germline V gene data show CDR1 as LGHNA and CDR2 as YSLEER. The CDR3 extends over 15 amino acids. The chain's CDR3 is CASKQGVGSAGELFF. Written as DNA, the CDR3 is TGCGCCAGCAAACAGGGAGTCGGTAGCGCCGGGGAGCTGTTTTTT.

The chain recombines TRBV20-1 with TRBJ2-1; 7 bases are a match to TRBD1. Germline V gene sequence: CDR1 DFQATT, CDR2 SNEGSKA (reference sequence). Losses at the gene ends were 6 bases for V and 5 bases for J; bases not matched to a gene: 10. The CDR3 is 14 residues long. CDR3 loop: CSALPRGTHNEQFF. DNA for the CDR3: TGCAGTGCCCTCCCCAGGGGGACCCACAATGAGCAGTTCTTC.

The genes are TRBV4-2 and TRBJ2-7; D perhaps matches TRBD1 (6 bases). The CDR3 extends over 17 amino acids. The germline V gene has CDR1 LGHNA and CDR2 YNFKEQ. The ends were cut back, 0 bases at V and 4 bases at J, with 19 bases in the middle. This CDR3 reads CASSQDYAGAYAYEQYF. As DNA, the CDR3 is TGTGCCAGCAGCCAAGATTATGCAGGGGCCTATGCGTACGAGCAGTACTTC.

The chain recombines TRBV20-1 with TRBJ1-1, with 10 bases fitting TRBD1. Trimming took 5 bases from V and 2 from J; bases not matched to a gene: 8. CDR1 DFQATT and CDR2 SNEGSKA come from the germline V gene (reference sequence). The CDR3 is 15 amino acids. CDR3 DNA sequence: TGCAGTGCTTGGACTCGGGACAGGGGAAACACTGAAGCTTTCTTT. The encoded protein is CSAWTRDRGNTEAFF.

In this sample, this clonotype turned up a few times. The chain is built from TRBV7-2 and TRBJ2-7, with TRBD2 as a possible D gene (5 bases). Looked up from germline, CDR1 is SGHTA and CDR2 is FQGNSA. The germline V and J ends were trimmed by 7 bases and 0 bases, with 16 bases remaining between them. The CDR3 totals 15 residues. This CDR3 reads CASKLGSSPSYEQYF. The CDR3 region has the DNA TGTGCCAGCAAGCTTGGGTCTAGCCCCTCCTACGAGCAGTACTTC.

A remark on this clonotype: A read error may explain this, as a much larger clone is one base away. The chain combines TRBV4-3 with TRBJ2-5; 7 bases line up with TRBD2. Looked up from germline, CDR1 is LGHNA and CDR2 is YSLEER. The CDR3 runs to 16 residues. The CDR3 DNA reads TGCGCCAGCAGCCAAGAATTGACTAGCCGGTTCGAGACCCACTACTTC. It is translated as CASSQELTSRFETHYF.

This CDR3 is CTSRLGLNTEAFF. In nucleotides, the CDR3 is TGCACCTCTCGACTCGGTCTGAACACTGAAGCTTTCTTT. The V and J genes are TRBV29-1 and TRBJ1-1; no reliable D call. CDR1 is SQVTM, CDR2 ANQGSEA, per germline. The CDR3 consists of 13 residues.

The chain links TRBV6-2 or TRBV6-3 to TRBJ2-2; D is ambiguous. This CDR3 spans 17 amino acids. V was trimmed by 5 bases and J by 5 bases, leaving 21 bases between them. Germline V gene lookup returns CDR1 MNHEY and CDR2 SVGEGT. This chain's CDR3 is CASSRPFSGPNTGELFF. The CDR3 nucleotides read TGTGCCAGCAGTAGGCCCTTTTCCGGGCCTAATACCGGGGAGCTGTTTTTT.

This clonotype was counted a few times. This rearrangement joins TRBV9 to TRBJ1-2, with D unresolved. Germline V gene sequence: CDR1 SGDLS, CDR2 YYNGEE. The CDR3 spans 17 residues. The V and J ends lost 4 bases and 4 bases respectively, with 23 bases between them. DNA for the CDR3: TGTGCCAGCAGCCCCCAAGCCGGCCTTCCAAGCGGCTATGGCTACACCTTC. As protein: CASSPQAGLPSGYGYTF.

The chain joins TRBV6-2 or TRBV6-3 to TRBJ2-7, with D possibly being TRBD1 or TRBD2 (5 bases each). The germline V gene encodes CDR1 MNHEY and CDR2 SVGEGT. V lost 2 bases, J lost 3 bases, and 17 bases lay in between. The CDR3 loop spans 16 amino acids. CDR3 nucleotides: TGTGCCAGCAGTTACCCCCCGGGACGCCGAGACTACGAGCAGTACTTC. Amino acids: CASSYPPGRRDYEQYF.

This rearrangement joins TRBV7-6 to TRBJ2-1; 7 nucleotides match TRBD2. V trimming: 5 bases; J trimming: 1 base; junction bases outside the gene matches: 14. Germline loops: CDR1 SGHVS, CDR2 FNYEAQ. This CDR3 spans 18 amino acids. The CDR3 DNA follows: TGTGCCAGCAGCCCCGGGGCTAGCGGACCCCTTTCCTACAATGAGCAGTTCTTC. The encoded protein is CASSPGASGPLSYNEQFF.

This clonotype was observed a few times. The chain joins TRBV12-3 or TRBV12-4 to TRBJ1-2; the D is unclear. The CDR3 sequence is 14 residues long. Trimming shortened V by 1 base and J by 8 bases, and 14 bases separated the two germline ends. The CDR3 region is CASSLGGGPDGYTF. The CDR3 bases are TGTGCCAGCAGTTTAGGAGGTGGGCCCGACGGCTACACCTTC.

The chain recombines TRBV29-1 with TRBJ2-7; D might be TRBD1 (5 bases). Germline V CDR1 and CDR2: SQVTM, ANQGSEA. V dropped 5 bases and J dropped 5 bases, with 16 bases sitting between them. The CDR3 is made up of 13 amino acids. The CDR3 bases are TGCAGCGTTATCGACAGAGAGACCCACGAGCAGTACTTC. Its translation: CSVIDRETHEQYF.

The chain uses TRBV6-1 and TRBJ2-3; 10 bases agree with TRBD1. Germline V lookup: CDR1 MNHNS, CDR2 SASEGT. Unmatched junction bases numbered 10, after V lost 8 bases and J lost 2 bases. This CDR3 is 16 amino acids long. CDR3 sequence: CASSETGGYFTDTQYF. CDR3 sequence (DNA): TGTGCCAGCTCCGAGACAGGGGGCTACTTCACAGATACGCAGTATTTT.

CDR3 sequence: CSARSTGLAGYNEQFF. CDR3 sequence (DNA): TGCAGTGCTAGATCAACGGGACTAGCGGGCTACAATGAGCAGTTCTTC. The rearrangement links TRBV20-1 to TRBJ2-1, with 12 bases matching TRBD2. The V gene's germline CDR1 is DFQATT and CDR2 SNEGSKA (reference sequence). The V segment lost 2 bases and the J segment 3 bases; nucleotides outside the gene matches: 5. The CDR3 is 16 residues long.

The sample holds a few counts of this clonotype. The V gene is TRBV28, the J gene TRBJ1-5, with a possible D match to TRBD1 (5 bases). Germline V gene data show CDR1 as MDHEN and CDR2 as SYDVKM. V lost 2 bases and J lost 4, with 9 bases in between. The CDR3 runs to 14 residues. The chain's CDR3 is CASSLGHTNQPQHF. CDR3 coding DNA: TGTGCCAGCAGTTTAGGACACACTAATCAGCCCCAGCATTTT.

A few counts support this clonotype. The chain carries TRBV6-5 and TRBJ2-2; no clear D gene. The CDR3 is 14 residues long. With 2 bases removed from V and 3 bases from J, the gap between germline ends came to 7 bases. Germline CDR1 reads MNHEY; CDR2 reads SVGAGI. The CDR3 reads CASSYGVYTGELFF. As DNA, the CDR3 is TGTGCCAGCAGTTACGGCGTTTACACCGGGGAGCTGTTTTTT.

This clonotype turned up a few times. The chain is built from TRBV6-5 and TRBJ2-1; TRBD1 matches 10 bases. In germline, CDR1 is MNHEY, CDR2 SVGAGI. Trimming removed 0 bases from V and 8 bases from J; junction bases left unmatched: 7. The CDR3 runs 16 residues. In DNA, the CDR3 is TGTGCCAGCAGTTACTCGAAGATTGGACAGGGGGATGAGCAGTTCTTC. The encoded protein is CASSYSKIGQGDEQFF.